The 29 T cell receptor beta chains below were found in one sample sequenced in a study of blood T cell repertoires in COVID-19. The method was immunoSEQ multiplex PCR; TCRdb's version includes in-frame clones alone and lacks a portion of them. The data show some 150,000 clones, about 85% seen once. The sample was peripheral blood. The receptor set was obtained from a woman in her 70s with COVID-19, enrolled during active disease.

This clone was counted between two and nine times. DNA for the CDR3: TGTGCCAGCAGTAAGGGACTTAAGGGGACCCAGTACTTC. Its translation: CASSKGLKGTQYF. The chain combines TRBV12-3 or TRBV12-4 with TRBJ2-5; the D gene is possibly TRBD2 (6 bases). Trimming pared 5 bases from V and 7 bases from J, leaving 14 bases between. This CDR3 is 13 amino acids long.

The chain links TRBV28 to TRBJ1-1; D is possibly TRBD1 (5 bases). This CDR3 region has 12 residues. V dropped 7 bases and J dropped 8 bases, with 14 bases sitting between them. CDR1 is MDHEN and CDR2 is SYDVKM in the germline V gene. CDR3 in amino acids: CASTRGGGEAFF. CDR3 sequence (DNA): TGTGCCAGCACTAGGGGCGGTGGCGAAGCTTTCTTT.

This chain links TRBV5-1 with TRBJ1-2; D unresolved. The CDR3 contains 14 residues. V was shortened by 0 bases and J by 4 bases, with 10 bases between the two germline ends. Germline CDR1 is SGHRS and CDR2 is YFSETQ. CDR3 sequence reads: CASSLGQEFYGYTF. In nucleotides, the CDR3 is TGCGCCAGCAGCTTGGGGCAGGAATTCTATGGCTACACCTTC.

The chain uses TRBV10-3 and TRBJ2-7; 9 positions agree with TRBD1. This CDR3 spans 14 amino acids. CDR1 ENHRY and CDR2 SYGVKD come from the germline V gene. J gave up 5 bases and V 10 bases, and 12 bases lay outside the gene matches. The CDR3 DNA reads TGTGCCACCACAGGACAGGGGAAGTTCCACGAGCAGTACTTC. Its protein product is CATTGQGKFHEQYF.

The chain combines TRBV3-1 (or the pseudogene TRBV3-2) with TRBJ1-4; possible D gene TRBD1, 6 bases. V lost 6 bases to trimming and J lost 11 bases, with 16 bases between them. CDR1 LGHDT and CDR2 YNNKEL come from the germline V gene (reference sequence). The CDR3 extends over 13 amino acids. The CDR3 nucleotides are TGTGCCAGCAGGGGGACCGAGGGGGGGAAACTGTTTTTT. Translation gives CASRGTEGGKLFF.

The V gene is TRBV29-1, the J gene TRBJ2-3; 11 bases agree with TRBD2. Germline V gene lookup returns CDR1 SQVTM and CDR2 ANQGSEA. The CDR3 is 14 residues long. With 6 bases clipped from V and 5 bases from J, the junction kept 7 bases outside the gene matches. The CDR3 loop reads CSVSSGTSGDTQYF. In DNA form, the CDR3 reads TGCAGCGTGTCGTCCGGGACTAGCGGAGATACGCAGTATTTT.

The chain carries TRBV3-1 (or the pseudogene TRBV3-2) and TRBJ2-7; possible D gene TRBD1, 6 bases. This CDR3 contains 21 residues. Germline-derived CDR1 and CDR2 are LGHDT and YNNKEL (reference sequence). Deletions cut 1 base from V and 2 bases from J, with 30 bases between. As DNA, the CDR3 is TGTGCCAGCAGCCAAGTGTACCGGGGCAGGGGAAAGGGGAGAAGTACCTACGAGCAGTACTTC. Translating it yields CASSQVYRGRGKGRSTYEQYF.

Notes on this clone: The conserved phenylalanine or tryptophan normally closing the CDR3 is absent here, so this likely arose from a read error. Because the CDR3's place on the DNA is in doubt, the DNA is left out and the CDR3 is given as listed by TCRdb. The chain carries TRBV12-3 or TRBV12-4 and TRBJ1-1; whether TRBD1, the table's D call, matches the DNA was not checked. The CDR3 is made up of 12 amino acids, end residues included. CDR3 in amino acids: CASSSKKYGTSL.

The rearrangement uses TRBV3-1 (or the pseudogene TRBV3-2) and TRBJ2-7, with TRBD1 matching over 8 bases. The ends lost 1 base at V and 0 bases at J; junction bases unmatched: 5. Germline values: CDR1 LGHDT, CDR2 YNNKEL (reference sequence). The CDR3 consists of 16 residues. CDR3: CASSQVGDRSSYEQYF. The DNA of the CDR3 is TGTGCCAGCAGCCAAGTGGGGGACAGGAGCTCCTACGAGCAGTACTTC.

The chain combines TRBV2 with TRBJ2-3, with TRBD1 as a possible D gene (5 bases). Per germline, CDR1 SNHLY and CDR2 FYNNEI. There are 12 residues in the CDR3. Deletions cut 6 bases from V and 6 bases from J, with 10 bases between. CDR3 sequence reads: CASRGESDTQYF. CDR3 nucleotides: TGTGCCAGCAGAGGGGAATCGGATACGCAGTATTTT.

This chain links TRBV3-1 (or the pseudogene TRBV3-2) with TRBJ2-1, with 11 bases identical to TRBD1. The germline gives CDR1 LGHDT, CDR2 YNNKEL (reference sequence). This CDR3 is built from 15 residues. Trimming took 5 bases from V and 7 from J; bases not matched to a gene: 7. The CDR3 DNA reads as TGTGCCAGCAGCGACCGGGACAGGGGGGGAAATGAGCAGTTCTTC. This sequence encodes CASSDRDRGGNEQFF.

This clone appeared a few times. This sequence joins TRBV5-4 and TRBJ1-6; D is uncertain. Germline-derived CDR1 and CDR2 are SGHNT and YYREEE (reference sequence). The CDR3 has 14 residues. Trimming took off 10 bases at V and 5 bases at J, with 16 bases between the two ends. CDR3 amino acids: CAGSRWEDNSPLHF. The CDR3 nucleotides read TGTGCCGGCTCCCGGTGGGAGGATAATTCACCCCTCCACTTT. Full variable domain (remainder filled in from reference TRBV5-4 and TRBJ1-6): ETGVTQSPTHLIKTRGQQVTLRCSSQSGHNTVSWYQQALGQGPQFIFQYYREEENGRGNFPPRFSGLQFPNYSSELNVNALELDDSALYLCAGSRWEDNSPLHFGNGTRLTVT.

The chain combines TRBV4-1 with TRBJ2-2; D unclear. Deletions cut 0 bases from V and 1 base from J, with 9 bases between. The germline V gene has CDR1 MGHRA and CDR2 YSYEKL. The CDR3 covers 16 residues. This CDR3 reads CASSQERQRNTGELFF. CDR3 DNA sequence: TGCGCCAGCAGCCAAGAGAGGCAGCGGAACACCGGGGAGCTGTTTTTT.

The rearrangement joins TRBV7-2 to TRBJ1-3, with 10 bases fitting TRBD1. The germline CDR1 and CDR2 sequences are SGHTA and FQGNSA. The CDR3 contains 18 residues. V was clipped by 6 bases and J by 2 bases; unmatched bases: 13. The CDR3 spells CASRPPGTGVLTGNTIYF. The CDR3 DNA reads TGTGCCAGCAGGCCACCGGGGACAGGGGTTCTGACTGGAAACACCATATATTTT.

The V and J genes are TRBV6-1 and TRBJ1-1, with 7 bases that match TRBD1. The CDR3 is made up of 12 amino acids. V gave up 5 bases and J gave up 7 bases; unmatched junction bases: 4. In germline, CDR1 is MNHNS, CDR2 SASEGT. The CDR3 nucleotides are TGTGCCAGCAGTCGCCGGGACAGTGAAGCTTTCTTT. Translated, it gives CASSRRDSEAFF.

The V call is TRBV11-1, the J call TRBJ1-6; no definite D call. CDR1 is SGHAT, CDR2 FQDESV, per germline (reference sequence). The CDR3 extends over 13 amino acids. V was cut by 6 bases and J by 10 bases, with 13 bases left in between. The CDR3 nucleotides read TGTGCCAGCAGGCCAGCCCCGGGATCACCCCTCCACTTT. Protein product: CASRPAPGSPLHF.

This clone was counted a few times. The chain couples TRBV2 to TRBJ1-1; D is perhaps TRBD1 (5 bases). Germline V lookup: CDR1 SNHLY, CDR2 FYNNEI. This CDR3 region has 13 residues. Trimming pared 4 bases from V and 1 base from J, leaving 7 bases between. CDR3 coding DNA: TGTGCCAGCAGTGCCACAGGGAACACTGAAGCTTTCTTT. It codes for CASSATGNTEAFF. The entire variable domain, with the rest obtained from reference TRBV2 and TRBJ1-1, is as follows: EPEVTQTPSHQVTQMGQEVILRCVPISNHLYFYWYRQILGQKVEFLVSFYNNEISEKSEIFDDQFSVERPDGSNFTLKIRSTKLEDSAMYFCASSATGNTEAFFGQGTRLTVV.

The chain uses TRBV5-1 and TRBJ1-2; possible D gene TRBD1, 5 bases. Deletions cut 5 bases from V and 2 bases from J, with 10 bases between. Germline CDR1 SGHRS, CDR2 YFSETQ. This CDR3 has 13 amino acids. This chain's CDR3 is CASRKGLNYGYTF. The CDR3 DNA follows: TGCGCCAGCAGAAAGGGACTAAACTATGGCTACACCTTC.

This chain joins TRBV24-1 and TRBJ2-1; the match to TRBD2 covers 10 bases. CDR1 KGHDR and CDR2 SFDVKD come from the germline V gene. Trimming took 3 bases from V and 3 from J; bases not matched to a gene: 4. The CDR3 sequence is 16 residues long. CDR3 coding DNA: TGTGCCACCAGTGATCCTAGCGGGGGAGACTACAATGAGCAGTTCTTC. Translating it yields CATSDPSGGDYNEQFF.

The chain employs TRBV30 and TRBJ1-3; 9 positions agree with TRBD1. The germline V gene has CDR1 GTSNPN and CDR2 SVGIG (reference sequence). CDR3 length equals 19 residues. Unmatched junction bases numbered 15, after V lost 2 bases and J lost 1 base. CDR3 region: CAWSKGTGNFKRSGNTIYF. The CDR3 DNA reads TGTGCCTGGAGTAAAGGGACAGGGAATTTCAAGAGGTCTGGAAACACCATATATTTT.

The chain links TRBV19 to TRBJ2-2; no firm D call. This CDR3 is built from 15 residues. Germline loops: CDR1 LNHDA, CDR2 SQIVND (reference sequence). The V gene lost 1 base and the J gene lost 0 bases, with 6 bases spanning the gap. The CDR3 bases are TGTGCCAGTAGTATAGGACTCTCGAACACCGGGGAGCTGTTTTTT. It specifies CASSIGLSNTGELFF.

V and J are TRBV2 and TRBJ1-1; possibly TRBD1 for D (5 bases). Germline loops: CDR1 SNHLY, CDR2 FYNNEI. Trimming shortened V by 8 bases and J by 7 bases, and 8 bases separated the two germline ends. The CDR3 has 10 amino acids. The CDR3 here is CASRGNEAFF. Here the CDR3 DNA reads TGTGCCAGCCGGGGGAATGAAGCTTTCTTT.

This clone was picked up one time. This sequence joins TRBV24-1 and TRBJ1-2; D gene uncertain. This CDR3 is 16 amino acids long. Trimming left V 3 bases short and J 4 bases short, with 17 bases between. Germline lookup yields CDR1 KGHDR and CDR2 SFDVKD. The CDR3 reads CATSDVAADGVYGYTF. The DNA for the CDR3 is TGTGCCACCAGTGATGTCGCAGCGGACGGGGTCTATGGCTACACCTTC.

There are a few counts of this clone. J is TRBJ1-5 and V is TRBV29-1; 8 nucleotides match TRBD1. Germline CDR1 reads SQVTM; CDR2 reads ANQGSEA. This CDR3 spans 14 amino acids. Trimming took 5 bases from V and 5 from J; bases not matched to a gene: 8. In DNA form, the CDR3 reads TGCAGCGTTTCCTTCGGGACAGGACATCAGCCCCAGCATTTT. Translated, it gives CSVSFGTGHQPQHF.

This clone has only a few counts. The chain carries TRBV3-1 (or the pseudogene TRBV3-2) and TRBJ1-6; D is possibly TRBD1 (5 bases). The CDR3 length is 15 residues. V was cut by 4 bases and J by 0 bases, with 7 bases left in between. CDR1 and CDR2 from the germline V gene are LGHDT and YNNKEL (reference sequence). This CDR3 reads CASSLDSSYNSPLHF. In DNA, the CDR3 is TGTGCCAGCAGCCTAGACAGCTCCTATAATTCACCCCTCCACTTT.

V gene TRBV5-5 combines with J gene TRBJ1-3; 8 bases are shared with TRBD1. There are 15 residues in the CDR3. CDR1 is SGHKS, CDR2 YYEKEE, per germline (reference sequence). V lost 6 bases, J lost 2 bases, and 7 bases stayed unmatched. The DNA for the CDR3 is TGTGCCAGCACCCCGACAGGGGCGCCTGGAAACACCATATATTTT. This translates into CASTPTGAPGNTIYF.

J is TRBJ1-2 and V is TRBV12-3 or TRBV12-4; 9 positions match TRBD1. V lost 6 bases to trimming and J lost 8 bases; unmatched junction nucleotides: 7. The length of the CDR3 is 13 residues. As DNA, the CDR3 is TGTGCCAGCAGACCCCGGGACAGGGTGGGCTACACCTTC. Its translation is CASRPRDRVGYTF.

The DNA for the CDR3 is TGTGCCAGCAGCCCCCTCCGACACTCAGCCTACGAGCAGTACTTC. Its protein is CASSPLRHSAYEQYF. V and J are TRBV5-5 and TRBJ2-7, with D unresolved. Germline V gives CDR1 SGHKS, CDR2 YYEKEE (reference sequence). The CDR3 is made up of 15 amino acids. V lost 4 bases and J 2 bases, leaving 16 bases between the germline ends. The variable domain in full, with the rest retrieved from reference TRBV5-5 and TRBJ2-7, is DAGVTQSPTHLIKTRGQQVTLRCSPISGHKSVSWYQQVLGQGPQFIFQYYEKEERGRGNFPDRFSARQFPNYSSELNVNALLLGDSALYLCASSPLRHSAYEQYFGPGTRLTVT.

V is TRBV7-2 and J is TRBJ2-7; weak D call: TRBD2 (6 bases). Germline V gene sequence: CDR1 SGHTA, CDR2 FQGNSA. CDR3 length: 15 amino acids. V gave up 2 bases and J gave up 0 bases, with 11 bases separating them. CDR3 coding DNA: TGTGCCAGCAGCTTACCTCTGGGGGGCTCCTACGAGCAGTACTTC. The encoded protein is CASSLPLGGSYEQYF.